Below are 29 T cell receptor beta chains sequenced from a single sample in a study of cytomegalovirus exposure and HLA in healthy donors. The PCR employed 60 Vbeta primers together with 13 Jbeta primers. Repertoires were generated with immunoSEQ multiplex PCR, while TCRdb's copy carries only in-frame clones and drops some. The repertoire consists of over 35,000 clones, with around 64% occurring once and the leading ten covering about 9%. Sequencing was done on a sample of PBMCs. These receptors all stem from a human donor in good health.

This clone came up a few times. This sequence joins TRBV5-4 and TRBJ1-2; possible D gene TRBD1, 6 bases. The CDR3 contains 12 residues. CDR1 SGHNT and CDR2 YYREEE come from the germline V gene (reference sequence). Trimming left V 4 bases short and J 10 bases short, with 14 bases between. The CDR3 coding sequence is TGTGCCAGCAGCCTTACACAGGGTGCCTACACCTTC. Protein sequence: CASSLTQGAYTF.

The chain joins TRBV5-1 to TRBJ2-6, with TRBD1 matching 7 bases. This CDR3 contains 16 residues. The germline CDR1 and CDR2 sequences are SGHRS and YFSETQ. V gave up 7 bases and J gave up 0 bases; unmatched junction bases: 7. CDR3 sequence: CASGDRELSGANVLTF. The CDR3 DNA is TGCGCCAGCGGTGACAGGGAACTCTCTGGGGCCAACGTCCTGACTTTC.

This clone was seen only a few times. V is TRBV14 and J is TRBJ1-3, with TRBD1 as a possible D gene (6 bases). The CDR3 extends over 15 amino acids. The germline gives CDR1 SGHDN, CDR2 FVKESK. The ends were cut back, 2 bases at V and 2 bases at J, with 10 bases in the middle. The CDR3 DNA reads TGTGCCAGCAGCCAATTCAGGGGCCCTGGAAACACCATATATTTT. Translation gives CASSQFRGPGNTIYF.

The chain carries TRBV7-2 and TRBJ2-7; possible D gene TRBD1, 8 bases. The germline V and J ends were trimmed by 3 bases and 3 bases, with 18 bases remaining between them. The CDR3 runs 16 residues. Germline lookup yields CDR1 SGHTA and CDR2 FQGNSA. The CDR3 reads CASSFFGTGGGYEQYF. The CDR3 nucleotides read TGTGCCAGCAGCTTCTTTGGCACAGGGGGGGGCTACGAGCAGTACTTC.

This clone was seen a handful of times. CDR3 sequence (DNA): TGTGCCAGCAGCGGCCTCCAAAGCTCCTATAATTCACCCCTCCACTTT. It specifies CASSGLQSSYNSPLHF. This chain links TRBV5-5 with TRBJ1-6; D remains ambiguous. The length of the CDR3 is 16 residues. From germline, CDR1 is SGHKS and CDR2 YYEKEE (reference sequence). V lost 4 bases to trimming and J lost 0 bases, with 11 bases between them.

This chain connects TRBV5-1 to TRBJ2-4; 8 positions match TRBD2. The CDR3 runs 14 residues. Germline loops: CDR1 SGHRS, CDR2 YFSETQ. After removal of 0 bases from V and 7 bases from J, the junction contained 3 bases not matched to a gene. The CDR3 DNA sequence: TGCGCCAGCAGCTTGGCGGGGGGGTCGAACATTCAGTACTTC. Translating it yields CASSLAGGSNIQYF.

The rearrangement joins TRBV5-1 to TRBJ1-1, with a possible D match to TRBD1 (6 bases). Germline CDR1 SGHRS, CDR2 YFSETQ. This CDR3 has 15 amino acids. V dropped 4 bases and J dropped 1 base, with 14 bases sitting between them. The CDR3 sequence: CASSPLTGQNTEAFF. The CDR3 nucleotides are TGCGCCAGCAGCCCCCTGACAGGTCAGAACACTGAAGCTTTCTTT.

This clone was seen more than once but under ten times. The V gene is TRBV5-4, the J gene TRBJ2-2; 9 bases line up with TRBD2. Per the germline V gene, CDR1 is SGHNT and CDR2 is YYREEE (reference sequence). CDR3 length: 16 amino acids. V shed 1 base, J shed 6 bases, and the junction held 7 bases outside the gene matches. The CDR3 nucleotides are TGTGCCAGCAGCTTGCGGGGCGGGGGGGCCCCCGGGGAGCTGTTTTTT. Amino acid sequence: CASSLRGGGAPGELFF. The full variable domain, its missing parts supplied by reference TRBV5-4 and TRBJ2-2, is ETGVTQSPTHLIKTRGQQVTLRCSSQSGHNTVSWYQQALGQGPQFIFQYYREEENGRGNFPPRFSGLQFPNYSSELNVNALELDDSALYLCASSLRGGGAPGELFFGEGSRLTVL.

The chain uses TRBV6-5 and TRBJ1-2, with D uncertain. Germline V gives CDR1 MNHEY, CDR2 SVGAGI. V was clipped by 6 bases and J by 1 base, with 9 bases between them. The CDR3 loop spans 13 amino acids. The CDR3 DNA reads as TGTGCCAGCAGGCTACAGATTAACTATGGCTACACCTTC. Amino acid sequence: CASRLQINYGYTF.

The chain couples TRBV6-6 to TRBJ2-6, with no clear D. V was shortened by 6 bases and J by 3 bases, with 12 bases between the two germline ends. Germline V gene sequence: CDR1 MNHNY, CDR2 SVGAGI (reference sequence). The CDR3 spans 15 residues. The CDR3 sequence: CASRATRFGANVLTF. The CDR3 coding sequence is TGTGCCAGCAGAGCTACTCGGTTTGGGGCCAACGTCCTGACTTTC.

The chain uses TRBV6-5 and TRBJ2-7, with D tentatively TRBD1 (5 bases). CDR3 length equals 12 residues. Germline assignment: CDR1 MNHEY and CDR2 SVGAGI. Between the trimmed V and J ends, which lost 5 bases and 4 bases, there was a span of 9 bases. The CDR3 here is CASSDREYEQYF. CDR3 in DNA: TGTGCCAGCAGTGACAGAGAATACGAGCAGTACTTC.

The V and J genes are TRBV20-1 and TRBJ1-2; D ambiguous. Trimming stripped 0 bases from V and 8 bases from J, with 7 bases between. CDR3 length: 11 residues. Germline lookup yields CDR1 DFQATT and CDR2 SNEGSKA (reference sequence). CDR3 in DNA: TGCAGTGCTAGAGAACCGGGAGGCTACACCTTC. Its protein is CSAREPGGYTF.

The chain employs TRBV7-8 and TRBJ1-2; TRBD1 matches at 8 bases. V lost 10 bases and J lost 5; bases outside the gene matches: 9. Germline CDR1 reads SGHVS; CDR2 reads FQNEAQ. The CDR3 spans 13 residues. CDR3 protein: CATSGGLGYGYTF. DNA of the CDR3: TGTGCCACGTCAGGGGGCTTAGGGTATGGCTACACCTTC.

The V call is TRBV28, the J call TRBJ1-5, with D unclear. Between the trimmed V and J ends, which lost 5 bases and 5 bases, there was a span of 4 bases. Germline CDR1 MDHEN, CDR2 SYDVKM. The CDR3 covers 11 residues. CDR3 coding DNA: TGTGCCAGCAGTCTAGATCAGCCCCAGCATTTT. Protein: CASSLDQPQHF.

V and J are TRBV30 and TRBJ2-2; D ambiguous. Trimming removed 2 bases from V and 3 bases from J, with 13 bases in between. This CDR3 comprises 15 residues. Germline values: CDR1 GTSNPN, CDR2 SVGIG (reference sequence). CDR3 bases: TGTGCCTGGAGTTTAGTTAGCCTGCACACCGGGGAGCTGTTTTTT. Translating gives CAWSLVSLHTGELFF.

This clone came up a few times. V is TRBV10-3 and J is TRBJ2-3, with TRBD2 identical over 9 bases. V lost 8 bases, J lost 3 bases, and 9 bases stayed unmatched. This CDR3 contains 15 residues. Germline V CDR1 and CDR2: ENHRY, SYGVKD. CDR3 residues: CAIAGGGKKTDTQYF. DNA of the CDR3: TGTGCCATCGCGGGAGGGGGAAAGAAAACAGATACGCAGTATTTT.

This chain connects TRBV5-1 to TRBJ1-2; 10 nucleotides align to TRBD1. This CDR3 is 21 amino acids long. Germline CDR1 SGHRS, CDR2 YFSETQ. Unmatched junction bases numbered 21, after V lost 4 bases and J lost 0 bases. CDR3 in DNA: TGCGCCAGCAGCCCCAACGAGCCGGGACAGGGGATAAAAGCTACTAACTATGGCTACACCTTC. Residues: CASSPNEPGQGIKATNYGYTF.

This clone has a single count. The rearrangement uses TRBV27 and TRBJ1-1; 8 positions match TRBD1. CDR1 is MNHEY and CDR2 is SMNVEV in the germline V gene (reference sequence). V gave up 8 bases and J gave up 3 bases; unmatched junction bases: 11. This CDR3 is 15 amino acids long. CDR3 DNA: TGTGCCAGCCGGAGGGCAGGGGGCGCGTACACTGAAGCTTTCTTT. Translation gives CASRRAGGAYTEAFF.

This clone came up once. The chain combines TRBV28 with TRBJ2-5; the match to TRBD1 covers 8 bases. The CDR3 runs to 14 residues. Germline V gene lookup returns CDR1 MDHEN and CDR2 SYDVKM. After removal of 3 bases from V and 5 bases from J, the junction contained 5 bases not matched to a gene. CDR3 bases: TGTGCCAGCAGTTTCAGGGGGCGCGGTGAGACCCAGTACTTC. Translating it yields CASSFRGRGETQYF.

This clone was counted between two and nine times. The chain carries TRBV30 and TRBJ1-2; no definite D call. The CDR3 loop spans 13 amino acids. Germline CDR1 and CDR2: GTSNPN and SVGIG (reference sequence). V lost 2 bases and J 4 bases, leaving 11 bases between the germline ends. CDR3: CAWSWQSGYGYTF. In DNA form, the CDR3 reads TGTGCCTGGAGTTGGCAGAGCGGCTATGGCTACACCTTC.

This clone was seen a handful of times. The rearrangement links TRBV5-8 to TRBJ1-6; D uncertain. The CDR3 is 14 residues long. Germline assignment: CDR1 SGHTS and CDR2 YDEGEE. Trimming took off 5 bases at V and 8 bases at J, with 14 bases between the two ends. Here the CDR3 reads CASRSGRTYSPLHF. CDR3 sequence (DNA): TGTGCCAGCAGATCCGGACGGACTTATTCACCCCTCCACTTT.

This chain links TRBV4-3 with TRBJ1-4; the match to TRBD1 covers 12 bases. Trimming at V came to 3 bases and at J to 8 bases, leaving 7 bases not matched to a gene. CDR3 length: 16 residues. Germline lookup yields CDR1 LGHNA and CDR2 YSLEER. The CDR3 DNA reads as TGCGCCAGCAGCCACGGCGAGGGACAGGGGGCAGAAAAACTGTTTTTT. Amino acids: CASSHGEGQGAEKLFF.

The V gene is TRBV30, the J gene TRBJ2-7; possible D gene TRBD1, 5 bases. The CDR3 contains 14 residues. V dropped 4 bases and J dropped 3 bases, with 16 bases sitting between them. Germline CDR1 GTSNPN, CDR2 SVGIG (reference sequence). CDR3 sequence (DNA): TGTGCCTGGAAGTTAACAGGCCTCCGCTACGAGCAGTACTTC. This codes for CAWKLTGLRYEQYF. Looking up the rest from reference TRBV30 and TRBJ2-7 gives the full variable domain: SQTIHQWPATLVQPVGSPLSLECTVEGTSNPNLYWYRQAAGRGLQLLFYSVGIGQISSEVPQNLSASRPQDRQFILSSKKLLLSDSGFYLCAWKLTGLRYEQYFGPGTRLTVT.

The rearrangement joins TRBV19 to TRBJ1-2; D is uncertain. This CDR3 comprises 12 residues. Germline V CDR1 and CDR2: LNHDA, SQIVND (reference sequence). The germline V and J ends were trimmed by 5 bases and 4 bases, with 8 bases remaining between them. The CDR3 protein is CASSPRGYGYTF. CDR3 nucleotide sequence: TGTGCCAGTAGTCCACGGGGCTATGGCTACACCTTC.

The V and J genes are TRBV18 and TRBJ1-4; D possibly corresponds to TRBD1 (5 bases). The V gene's germline CDR1 is KGHSH and CDR2 LQKENI. V was shortened by 3 bases and J by 8 bases, with 16 bases between the two germline ends. CDR3 length: 15 residues. Here the CDR3 DNA reads TGTGCCAGCTCACCCGGAGGGGCCCCTGGGGAAAAACTGTTTTTT. Residues: CASSPGGAPGEKLFF.

Only a few counts were recorded for this clone. This chain joins TRBV6-1 and TRBJ1-6; D perhaps matches TRBD1 (5 bases). From germline, CDR1 is MNHNS and CDR2 SASEGT. CDR3 length equals 14 residues. Trimming took off 7 bases at V and 10 bases at J, with 17 bases between the two ends. In DNA form, the CDR3 reads TGTGCCAGCACACCGGGGGTGGCGTGGTCACCCCTCCACTTT. It encodes CASTPGVAWSPLHF.

A single count supports this clone. The chain recombines TRBV2 with TRBJ1-1; weak D call: TRBD1 (5 bases). V was pared by 5 bases and J by 3 bases, with 13 bases between. Germline loops: CDR1 SNHLY, CDR2 FYNNEI. The CDR3 contains 14 residues. The CDR3 protein is CASSLEGIDTEAFF. Written as DNA, the CDR3 is TGTGCCAGCAGTCTGGAGGGGATCGACACTGAAGCTTTCTTT.

The J gene is TRBJ1-5, the V gene TRBV28; 8 positions agree with TRBD1. Germline lookup yields CDR1 MDHEN and CDR2 SYDVKM. This CDR3 region has 14 residues. With V trimmed by 2 bases and J by 7 bases, 4 bases remained unmatched. CDR3 region: CASSLRTGTQPQHF. DNA of the CDR3: TGTGCCAGCAGTTTACGGACAGGGACGCAGCCCCAGCATTTT.

The gene calls are TRBV19 and TRBJ2-7; TRBD1 matches at 9 bases. In germline, CDR1 is LNHDA, CDR2 SQIVND (reference sequence). V was pared by 11 bases and J by 10 bases, with 9 bases of the junction left unmatched. CDR3 length: 11 amino acids. CDR3 in amino acids: CAVGQGIDQYF. The CDR3 region has the DNA TGTGCCGTGGGACAGGGAATCGACCAGTACTTC.